The rows below give T cell receptor beta chains drawn from one sample of a study of blood T cells in healthy people across ages. TCRdb used MiXCR to reprocess the 5' RACE reads, holding one entry per CDR3 protein. This sample has about 680,000 distinct CDR3 sequences; 49% occur once, and the top ten carry roughly 34%. Sequencing used blood. The receptors were gathered from a woman aged 60-75 years in good health. CDR3s include the opening cysteine and the closing phenylalanine or tryptophan. D genes are given only for firm matches. Not every row has a clone size; where given, it reads once, few, many or a size class.

clone size	J gene	V gene	D gene	CDR3 protein	CDR3 DNA
few	TRBJ2-1	TRBV5-1	.	CASSLGRAGDNEQFF	TGCGCCAGCAGCTTGGGGAGGGCCGGGGACAATGAGCAGTTCTTC
.	TRBJ1-2	TRBV29-1	TRBD1	CSVVQGGEGYTF	TGCAGCGTTGTACAGGGGGGAGAAGGCTACACCTTC
few	TRBJ2-7	TRBV20-1	.	CSARRAYEQYF	TGCAGTGCTAGACGTGCCTACGAGCAGTACTTC
.	TRBJ2-3	TRBV6-2/TRBV6-3	.	CASSDWSRTDTQYF	TGTGCCAGCAGTGATTGGTCACGCACAGATACGCAGTATTTT
.	TRBJ2-7	TRBV7-2	TRBD2	CASSLVGLAGNLPPYEQYF	TGTGCCAGCAGCTTAGTGGGACTAGCGGGAAACCTTCCCCCCTACGAGCAGTACTTC
.	TRBJ1-2	TRBV4-3	.	CASSGQGHGYTF	TGCGCCAGCAGCGGGCAGGGTCATGGCTACACCTTC
.	TRBJ2-2	TRBV10-3	.	CAISESQATGELFF	TGTGCCATCAGTGAGTCACAGGCCACCGGGGAGCTGTTTTTT
once	TRBJ2-1	TRBV7-9	.	CASSPSRAQSYNEQFF	TGTGCCAGCAGCCCATCGCGGGCGCAATCCTACAATGAGCAGTTCTTC
.	TRBJ1-2	TRBV7-8	TRBD1	CASSSPGQISGGYTF	TGTGCCAGCAGCTCTCCGGGACAGATATCGGGCGGCTACACCTTC
.	TRBJ2-5	TRBV4-3	TRBD1	CASSQGQGGYNEQYF	TGCGCCAGCAGCCAAGGACAGGGGGGGTACAATGAGCAGTACTTC
.	TRBJ1-1	TRBV7-2	TRBD1	CASSPQIGDRKNTEAFF	TGTGCCAGCAGCCCCCAAATTGGGGACAGAAAGAACACTGAAGCTTTCTTT
once	TRBJ2-5	TRBV10-3	TRBD2	CAISAPTSGINNEQYF	TGTGCCATCAGTGCCCCGACTAGCGGGATTAACAATGAGCAGTACTTC
.	TRBJ2-1	TRBV5-1	.	CASGGTGHPYNEQFF	TGCGCCAGCGGCGGGACGGGACACCCCTACAATGAGCAGTTCTTC
.	TRBJ1-1	TRBV27	.	CASRDSQVGTEAFF	TGTGCCAGCAGGGACAGCCAGGTGGGTACTGAAGCTTTCTTT
.	TRBJ1-6	TRBV7-9	.	CASSPAGTNSPLHF	TGTGCCAGCAGCCCCGCAGGGACGAATTCACCCCTCCACTTT
.	TRBJ2-7	TRBV15	TRBD2	CATSGGRGLASYEQYF	TGTGCCACCAGCGGGGGTAGGGGACTAGCAAGCTACGAGCAGTACTTC
.	TRBJ2-1	TRBV29-1	.	CSALEPGNEQFF	TGCAGCGCACTCGAACCGGGCAATGAGCAGTTCTTC
.	TRBJ1-2	TRBV20-1	.	CSGGLGYGYTF	TGCAGTGGGGGGCTGGGCTATGGCTACACCTTC
.	TRBJ2-5	TRBV27	TRBD2	CASSSWEGSQETQYF	TGTGCCAGCAGTTCGTGGGAGGGGAGCCAAGAGACCCAGTACTTC
.	TRBJ2-3	TRBV3-1	TRBD2	CASSPILAGGSDTQYF	TGTGCCAGCAGCCCCATCCTAGCGGGAGGGTCAGATACGCAGTATTTT
many	TRBJ2-7	TRBV5-6	.	CASSAGYEQYF	TGTGCCAGCAGCGCAGGATACGAGCAGTACTTC
many	TRBJ2-5	TRBV7-2	.	CASSVGETQYF	TGTGCCAGCAGCGTGGGGGAGACCCAGTACTTC
.	TRBJ2-7	TRBV2	.	CASSDDRLGSYEQYF	TGTGCCAGCAGTGATGACCGCCTGGGCTCCTACGAGCAGTACTTC
few	TRBJ2-4	TRBV7-8	.	CASSLRTDTKNIQYF	TGTGCCAGCAGCTTAAGGACGGACACCAAAAACATTCAGTACTTC
few	TRBJ1-6	TRBV7-9	.	CASSKDLAVSPLHF	TGTGCCAGCAGTAAGGACTTGGCAGTTTCACCCCTCCACTTT
medium-sized	TRBJ2-6	TRBV11-1	.	CASSLAWGTGANVLTF	TGTGCCAGCAGCTTAGCGTGGGGGACTGGGGCCAACGTCCTGACTTTC
few	TRBJ2-1	TRBV14	.	CASSPRDYNEQFF	TGTGCCAGCAGCCCCCGGGACTACAATGAGCAGTTCTTC
few	TRBJ2-5	TRBV6-4	.	CASSDSGLNHQETQYF	TGTGCCAGCAGTGACTCGGGACTTAACCACCAAGAGACCCAGTACTTC
.	TRBJ2-7	TRBV20-1	TRBD1	CSALDYPIRDRGTGEQYF	TGCAGTGCCCTCGACTACCCAATCCGGGACAGGGGGACAGGGGAGCAGTACTTC
.	TRBJ2-7	TRBV7-2	.	CASSALAQSYEQYF	TGTGCCAGCAGCGCGCTAGCGCAGTCCTACGAGCAGTACTTC
many	TRBJ2-6	TRBV6-2/TRBV6-3	.	CASSYPDGSGANVLTF	TGTGCCAGCAGTTACCCGGACGGATCTGGGGCCAACGTCCTGACTTTC
.	TRBJ1-1	TRBV3-1	.	CASSQGYAEAFF	TGTGCCAGCAGCCAAGGCTACGCTGAAGCTTTCTTT
.	TRBJ2-5	TRBV9	.	CASSVGGGQPQYF	TGTGCCAGCAGCGTAGGAGGTGGCCAGCCCCAGTACTTC
few	TRBJ1-2	TRBV10-3	.	CAISFQGSDYGYTF	TGTGCCATCAGTTTCCAGGGGAGCGACTATGGCTACACCTTC
once	TRBJ2-1	TRBV4-1	.	CASSAGPYNEQFF	TGCGCCAGCAGCGCCGGTCCCTACAATGAGCAGTTCTTC
.	TRBJ1-5	TRBV28	TRBD1	CASKTTRQGPQPQHF	TGTGCCAGTAAAACTACGAGACAGGGACCACAGCCCCAGCATTTT
.	TRBJ2-3	TRBV7-2	TRBD2	CASSLVAPPSGNSTDTQYF	TGTGCCAGCAGCTTAGTCGCCCCTCCTAGCGGGAACAGCACAGATACGCAGTATTTT
.	TRBJ2-5	TRBV4-2	TRBD1	CASSLSNSGQQETQYF	TGTGCCAGCAGCCTCTCCAACTCGGGACAGCAAGAGACCCAGTACTTC
many	TRBJ2-7	TRBV4-2	.	CASSQETGYEQYF	TGTGCCAGCAGCCAAGAAACGGGGTACGAGCAGTACTTC
few	TRBJ1-4	TRBV27	TRBD1	CASSGGTGPEKLFF	TGTGCCAGCAGCGGGGGGACAGGCCCCGAAAAACTGTTTTTT
.	TRBJ2-7	TRBV11-2	TRBD2	CASSQRTSGRYEQYF	TGTGCCAGCAGCCAAAGGACTAGCGGGAGGTACGAGCAGTACTTC